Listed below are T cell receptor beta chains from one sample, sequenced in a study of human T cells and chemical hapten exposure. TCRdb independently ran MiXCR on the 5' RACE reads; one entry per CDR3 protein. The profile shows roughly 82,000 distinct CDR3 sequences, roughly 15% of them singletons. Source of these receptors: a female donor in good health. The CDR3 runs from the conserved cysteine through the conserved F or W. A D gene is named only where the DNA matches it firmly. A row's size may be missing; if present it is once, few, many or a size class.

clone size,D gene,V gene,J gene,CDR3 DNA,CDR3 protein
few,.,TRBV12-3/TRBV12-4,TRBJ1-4,TGTGCCAGCAGTTTAAGGGGTACGGATGAAAAACTGTTTTTT,CASSLRGTDEKLFF
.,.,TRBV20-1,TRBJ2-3,TGCAGTGCCAGTATGCCAACTTCTGGGGAAGATACGCAGTATTTT,CSASMPTSGEDTQYF
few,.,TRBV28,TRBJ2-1,TGTGCCACCTCCCGGACTTCCTACAATGAGCAGTTCTTC,CATSRTSYNEQFF
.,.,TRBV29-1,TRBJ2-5,TGCAGCGTTGTAGAAGGGGCCGAGACCCAGTACTTC,CSVVEGAETQYF
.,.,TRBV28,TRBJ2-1,TGTGCCAGCAGTTCTATAGGGGCGGGCACCTCCTACAATGAGCAGTTCTTC,CASSSIGAGTSYNEQFF
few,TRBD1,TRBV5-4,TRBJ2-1,TGTGCCAGCAAAACCACAGGGGGCTCCTACAATGAGCAGTTCTTC,CASKTTGGSYNEQFF
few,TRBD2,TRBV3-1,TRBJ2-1,TGTGCCAGCAGCCAACGAACGAGACTAGCGGGAAGGAATGAGCAGTTCTTC,CASSQRTRLAGRNEQFF
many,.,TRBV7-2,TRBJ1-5,TGTGCCAGCTCTGGCGGGGGCTGGAGCAATCAGCCCCAGCATTTT,CASSGGGWSNQPQHF
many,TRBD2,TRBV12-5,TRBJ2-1,TGTGCTAGTGCCAAACTAGAGACTAGCGGGGCCTCCTACAATGAGCAGTTCTTC,CASAKLETSGASYNEQFF
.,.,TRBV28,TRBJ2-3,TGTGCCAGCAGTTTAAGCGGGCGGGGAGATACGCAGTATTTT,CASSLSGRGDTQYF
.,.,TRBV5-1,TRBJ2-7,TGCGCCAGCAGCTTGGGGCGGTTTAGCTCCTACGAGCAGTACTTC,CASSLGRFSSYEQYF
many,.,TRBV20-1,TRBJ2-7,TGCAGTGCTAGGAACACCTACGAGCAGTACTTC,CSARNTYEQYF
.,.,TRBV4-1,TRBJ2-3,TGCGCCAGCAGCCACGGTTTGACTAGTTGGGCAGATACGCAGTATTTT,CASSHGLTSWADTQYF
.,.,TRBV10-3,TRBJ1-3,TGTGCCATCAGTGAGACAGGGTCTGGAAACACCATATATTTT,CAISETGSGNTIYF
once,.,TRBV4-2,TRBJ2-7,TGTGCCAGCAGCCAGGGGGAGACAGCAAGTTCCTACGAGCAGTACTTC,CASSQGETASSYEQYF
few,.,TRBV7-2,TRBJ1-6,TGTGCCAGCAGCTTAGCGTCGGGTTATAATTCACCCCTCCACTTT,CASSLASGYNSPLHF
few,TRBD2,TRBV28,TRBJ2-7,TGTGCCAGCAGTCTGGCTCTGGGACTAGCGGTTGATAGCTTC,CASSLALGLAVDSF
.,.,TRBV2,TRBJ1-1,TGTGCCAGCAGTGAAGCCACAATCGGAACTGAAGCTTTCTTT,CASSEATIGTEAFF
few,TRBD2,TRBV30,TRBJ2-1,TGTGCCTGGGTTCAGCGGGGGGGAGGGTACAATGAGCAGTTCTTC,CAWVQRGGGYNEQFF
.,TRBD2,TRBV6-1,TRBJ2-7,TGTGCCAGCAGTGAAGCGTACAGCGGGAGCTACGAGCAGTACTTC,CASSEAYSGSYEQYF
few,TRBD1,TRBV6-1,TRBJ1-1,TGTGCCAGCAGTGAGGGACAGTCTATGCCGAACACTGAAGCTTTCTTT,CASSEGQSMPNTEAFF
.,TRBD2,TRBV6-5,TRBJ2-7,TGTGCCAGCACTGGGGGGGACCTCGCCCACGAGCAGTACTTC,CASTGGDLAHEQYF
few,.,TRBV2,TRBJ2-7,TGTGCCAGCAGTGAGGAGGGTAGAAACCTAAGGGAGCAGTACTTC,CASSEEGRNLREQYF
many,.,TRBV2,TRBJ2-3,TGTGCCAGCAACGAAGGTCGACACACTAGCACAGATACGCAGTATTTT,CASNEGRHTSTDTQYF
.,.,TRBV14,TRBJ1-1,TGTGCCAGCAGCCAAAGCACTGAAGCTTTCTTT,CASSQSTEAFF
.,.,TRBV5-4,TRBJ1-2,TGTGCCAGCAGCTTGGCATGGGGGATGAGCGGCTACACCTTC,CASSLAWGMSGYTF
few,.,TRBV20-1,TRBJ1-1,TGCAGTGCTAATGTTCAGGGCACTGAAGCTTTCTTT,CSANVQGTEAFF
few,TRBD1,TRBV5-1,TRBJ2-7,TGCGCCAGCAGCTCCGGGACAGGGGGTTACGAGCAGTACTTC,CASSSGTGGYEQYF
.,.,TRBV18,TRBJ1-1,TGTGCCAGCTCACCAGGGGTTAGGAACACTGAAGCTTTCTTT,CASSPGVRNTEAFF
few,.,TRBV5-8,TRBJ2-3,TGTGCCAGCGGGGGGCTGAGGGATACGCAGTATTTT,CASGGLRDTQYF
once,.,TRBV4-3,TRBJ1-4,TGCGCCAGCAGCCAAGTTAGGACAGTCAATGAAAAACTGTTTTTT,CASSQVRTVNEKLFF
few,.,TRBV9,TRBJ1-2,TGTGCCAGCAGCAAAGGGCCTTCAACAGGCTATGGCTACACCTTC,CASSKGPSTGYGYTF
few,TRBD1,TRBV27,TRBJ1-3,TGTGCCAGCAGGAAGGGACAGGGTCTCGGAAACACCATATATTTT,CASRKGQGLGNTIYF
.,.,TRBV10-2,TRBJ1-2,TGCGCCAGCAGTACCGAATGGTTGCGGGGATCGGGATTCGATGGCTACACCTTC,CASSTEWLRGSGFDGYTF
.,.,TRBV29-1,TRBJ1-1,TGCAGCGTTTCAGGGGCTTCGAACACTGAAGCTTTCTTT,CSVSGASNTEAFF
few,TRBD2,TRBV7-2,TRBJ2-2,TGTGCCAGCAGCTTTCATCCGGGGGGGCTGAGCGGGGAGCTGTTTTTT,CASSFHPGGLSGELFF
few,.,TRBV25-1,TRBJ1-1,TGTGCCAGCAGTGCTGACTCCTACACTGAAGCTTTCTTT,CASSADSYTEAFF
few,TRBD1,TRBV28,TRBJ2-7,TGTGCCAGCAGTAACAGGGGGTTAGGAACGGAGCAGTACTTC,CASSNRGLGTEQYF
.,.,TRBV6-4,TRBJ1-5,TGTGCCAGCAGTCGGACAATAAATCAGCCCCAGCATTTT,CASSRTINQPQHF
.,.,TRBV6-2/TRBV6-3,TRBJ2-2,TGTGCCAGCAGTTACGTCAGCTTCCTCGCGAACACCGGGGAGCTGTTTTTT,CASSYVSFLANTGELFF
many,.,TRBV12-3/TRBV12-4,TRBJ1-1,TGTGCCAGCAGTCAGGACATGGGATACGCTGAAGCTTTCTTT,CASSQDMGYAEAFF
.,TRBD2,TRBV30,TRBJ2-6,TGTGCCTGGAGTCACCAGACTAGCAGTCGCTCTGGGGCCAACGTCCTGACTTTC,CAWSHQTSSRSGANVLTF
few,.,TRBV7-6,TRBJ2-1,TGTGCCAGCAGCGCCAGTCCTTGGGATGAGCAGTTCTTC,CASSASPWDEQFF
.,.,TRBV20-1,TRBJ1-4,TGCAGTGCTAGAGAATCTAGGGCGCTCCCAACTAATGAAAAACTGTTTTTT,CSARESRALPTNEKLFF
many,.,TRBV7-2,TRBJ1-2,TGTGCCAGCAGCCAAAAGACATCGTATGCTATAGGCTACACCTTC,CASSQKTSYAIGYTF
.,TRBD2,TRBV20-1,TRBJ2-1,TGCAGTGCTAGAAAGCAGCGGGGGTCGAATGAGCAGTTCTTC,CSARKQRGSNEQFF
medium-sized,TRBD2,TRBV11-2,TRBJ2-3,TGTGCCAGCAGAAGAGGGGTAGCGGGAGGGGGAGATACGCAGTATTTT,CASRRGVAGGGDTQYF
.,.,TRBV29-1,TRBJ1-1,TGCAGCGTTGAATTTCACAGGCCAAGGTACACTGAAGCTTTCTTT,CSVEFHRPRYTEAFF
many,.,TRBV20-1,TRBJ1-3,TGCAGCCTGGCCGGGGAAGTAGCTGGAAACACCATATATTTT,CSLAGEVAGNTIYF
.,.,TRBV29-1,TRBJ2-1,TGCAGCGTTGAGATGGGGGGGGCCCTCTCCTACAATGAGCAGTTCTTC,CSVEMGGALSYNEQFF
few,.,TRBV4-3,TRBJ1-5,TGCGCCAGCAGCCAAGAGACAGACCAGCCCCAGCATTTT,CASSQETDQPQHF
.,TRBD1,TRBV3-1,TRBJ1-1,TGTGCCAGCAGCATCGGGACAGCAGGGGATACTGAAGCTTTCTTT,CASSIGTAGDTEAFF
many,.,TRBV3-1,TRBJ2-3,TGTGCCAGCAGCCCTCCGGAGGCTATCCCCACAGATACGCAGTATTTT,CASSPPEAIPTDTQYF
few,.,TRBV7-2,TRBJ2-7,TGTGCCAGCAGCTTAGAGCGACTCCTGGCCTACGAGCAGTACTTC,CASSLERLLAYEQYF
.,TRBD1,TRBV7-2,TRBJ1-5,TGTGCCAGCAGCTTAGACAGGGGTCAGCCCCAGCATTTT,CASSLDRGQPQHF
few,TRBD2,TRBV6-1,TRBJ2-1,TGTGCCAGCAGACCTAGCGGGGACTTCTACAATGAGCAGTTCTTC,CASRPSGDFYNEQFF